This TCR beta chain was identified in a study of blood T cell repertoires in COVID-19. Study-wide background: The United States, Italy and Spain were the sources of the acute and convalescent COVID-19 samples. PBMCs, B-cell-depleted T cells, or T cells were the source of the cDNA or gDNA that made up the material.

As processed by the authors: Estimation of nucleated cell counts relied on the amplification of reference gene primers. TCRdb's copy holds only in-frame clones and misses some; the assay was immunoSEQ multiplex PCR. D and trimming were read from the DNA, whereas the V and J calls and clone size are those reported in that table. The sample holds under 200,000 clones, 77% seen once. CDR3 length: 16 amino acids. CDR1 is SGHVS, CDR2 FNYEAQ, per germline. Losses at the gene ends were 2 bases for V and 0 bases for J; bases not matched to a gene: 3. This clonotype was sampled from a man between 65 and 80 years old with acute or convalescent COVID-19. This rearrangement joins TRBV7-6 to TRBJ1-4; 7 bases match TRBD1. Sequencing was carried out using peripheral blood. This CDR3 reads CASSLFQGATNEKLFF. The CDR3 DNA reads TGTGCCAGCAGCTTATTTCAGGGGGCAACTAATGAAAAACTGTTTTTT. Based on the CDR3 plus reference TRBV7-6 and TRBJ1-4, the full variable domain is GAGVSQSPRYKVTKRGQDVALRCDPISGHVSLYWYRQALGQGPEFLTYFNYEAQQDKSGLPNDRFSAERPEGSISTLTIQRTEQRDSAMYRCASSLFQGATNEKLFFGSGTQLSVL.